The 4 T cell receptor beta chains presented below share a single source sample, sequenced in a study of human T cells and chemical hapten exposure. MiXCR, applied by TCRdb to the RACE reads, yields one record per CDR3 protein. The sample records tens of thousands of distinct CDR3 sequences, roughly 13% being singletons. As to time point: patch test 3, about 24 weeks after DPC sensitization. Treatment described: therapeutic diphenylcyclopropenone sensitization with weekly scalp DPC. Source: whole blood, taken in connection with sensitization to the hapten diphenylcyclopropenone (DPC). Source of these receptors: a woman in her fifties or sixties with alopecia areata. Some clones in this sample may be carry-over from other donors' samples.

This chain joins TRBV29-1 and TRBJ2-1; weak D call: TRBD2 (5 bases). V was shortened by 4 bases and J by 9 bases, with 16 bases between the two germline ends. Germline CDR1 is SQVTM and CDR2 is ANQGSEA. The CDR3 runs to 13 residues. This CDR3 is CSVVASSAGEQFF. The CDR3 DNA reads as TGCAGCGTTGTCGCTAGCAGTGCCGGTGAGCAGTTCTTC.

The V and J genes are TRBV29-1 and TRBJ1-1; TRBD1 matches at 9 bases. Germline V lookup: CDR1 SQVTM, CDR2 ANQGSEA. V was pared by 3 bases and J by 10 bases, with 21 bases of the junction left unmatched. This CDR3 contains 17 residues. CDR3 sequence: CSVDKGDRGFRRQGAFF. In DNA, the CDR3 is TGCAGCGTTGACAAAGGTGACAGGGGGTTTCGAAGGCAAGGAGCTTTCTTT.

The V call is TRBV13, the J call TRBJ1-2, with no clear D. V dropped 1 base and J dropped 1 base, with 7 bases sitting between them. Germline CDR1 reads PRHDT; CDR2 reads FYEKMQ (reference sequence). This CDR3 contains 14 residues. The CDR3 coding sequence is TGTGCCAGCAGCTTAGTAGGGATTAACTATGGCTACACCTTC. This sequence encodes CASSLVGINYGYTF.

This clonotype has more than one count but fewer than ten. This chain joins TRBV29-1 and TRBJ2-7; D not certain. The V end lost 4 bases, the J end lost 4 bases, and 11 bases lay between the germline ends. Germline assignment: CDR1 SQVTM and CDR2 ANQGSEA. The CDR3 is made up of 12 amino acids. CDR3 sequence (DNA): TGCAGCGTTGCAACCTTGGGGTACGAGCAGTACTTC. Translated: CSVATLGYEQYF.